This TCR beta chain was found in a study of blood T cell repertoires in COVID-19. Across the study: The United States, Italy and Spain were the sources of the acute and convalescent COVID-19 samples. Sample material is recorded as cDNA or gDNA derived from T cells, B-cell-depleted T cells, or PBMCs.

In the source study's methods: Nucleated cell number was recorded as an estimate derived from reference gene primer amplification. Sequencing used immunoSEQ multiplex PCR; TCRdb keeps in-frame clones, though not all of them. V and J calls and clone size come straight from that table; D and trimming were deduced from the DNA. The table shows about 300,000 clones, with around 88% occurring only once. Germline CDR1 is SNHLY and CDR2 is FYNNEI. V dropped 7 bases and J dropped 5; count of bases not matched to a gene: 7. There are 14 residues in the CDR3. Sequenced input: peripheral blood. V is TRBV2 and J is TRBJ2-2; 7 nucleotides match TRBD1. The TCR comes from a man aged 35 to 55 with acute or convalescent COVID-19. Here the CDR3 reads CASKGDSRTGELFF. The CDR3 coding sequence is TGTGCCAGCAAAGGGGACAGCCGGACCGGGGAGCTGTTTTTT.